This T cell receptor (beta chain) stems from a study of blood T cell repertoires in COVID-19. About the research overall: Spain, Italy and the United States supplied samples that represented acute and convalescent COVID-19. Nucleic acid was either cDNA or gDNA, and it came from T cells, B-cell-depleted T cells, or PBMCs.

In the original analysis: Researchers report that nucleated cell counts were estimated from reference gene primer amplification. Data came from immunoSEQ multiplex PCR; TCRdb stores just in-frame clones and leaves some out. The V and J calls and clone size come from that table; D and trimming were worked out from the DNA. The sample carries fewer than 180,000 clones, around 90% recorded once. The table lists this clone with a few counts. This TCR came from a woman between 55 and 75 years old with active or convalescent COVID-19. Material for sequencing was peripheral blood.

The CDR3 coding sequence is TGCGCCAGCAGCCTGAGGGGGACCGATTCACCCCTCCACTTT. Its translation is CASSLRGTDSPLHF. The V call is TRBV5-1, the J call TRBJ1-6; weak D call: TRBD1 (6 bases). V lost 4 bases and J lost 8, with 13 bases in between. CDR3 size: 14 residues. Germline V gives CDR1 SGHRS, CDR2 YFSETQ.